Presented here are 24 T cell receptor beta chains from one specimen sequenced in a study of blood T cell repertoires in COVID-19. This table comes from immunoSEQ multiplex PCR, and its TCRdb copy is limited to in-frame clones, with some not included. This sample yields hundreds of thousands of clones, of which 87% are seen a single time; approximately 2% belongs to the top ten. Sequenced material: PBMCs or T cells enriched from blood (not recorded which). These receptor sequences come from a woman aged 18-35 years with acute COVID-19.

The chain combines TRBV5-4 with TRBJ2-7, with 8 positions matching TRBD1. Trimming took 1 base from V and 6 from J; bases not matched to a gene: 9. Germline CDR1 reads SGHNT; CDR2 reads YYREEE (reference sequence). The CDR3 length is 15 residues. CDR3 coding DNA: TGTGCCAGCAGCTTGTCGGGACAGGTGATTTCCGAGCAGTACTTC. Amino acids: CASSLSGQVISEQYF.

The chain joins TRBV6-6 to TRBJ1-6; 8 positions match TRBD1. The CDR3 loop spans 15 amino acids. J was trimmed by 7 bases and V by 6 bases; bases with no gene match: 8. Germline CDR1 and CDR2: MNHNY and SVGAGI (reference sequence). The CDR3 DNA reads TGTGCCAGCAGCGACTGGACAGGGACAAATTCACCCCTCCACTTT. It specifies CASSDWTGTNSPLHF.

The V call is TRBV2, the J call TRBJ2-6, with D possibly being TRBD1 (5 bases). CDR3 length equals 18 residues. Germline loops: CDR1 SNHLY, CDR2 FYNNEI. Trimming took off 4 bases at V and 0 bases at J, with 16 bases between the two ends. In nucleotides, the CDR3 is TGTGCCAGCAGTGCCCAGGGCAGGGTCGACTCTGGGGCCAACGTCCTGACTTTC. Translated: CASSAQGRVDSGANVLTF. Using reference TRBV2 and TRBJ2-6 for the parts outside the CDR3, the full variable domain is EPEVTQTPSHQVTQMGQEVILRCVPISNHLYFYWYRQILGQKVEFLVSFYNNEISEKSEIFDDQFSVERPDGSNFTLKIRSTKLEDSAMYFCASSAQGRVDSGANVLTFGAGSRLTVL.

The V call is TRBV19, the J call TRBJ1-6; TRBD1 is a possible D gene (5 bases). Germline lookup yields CDR1 LNHDA and CDR2 SQIVND (reference sequence). The CDR3 is 13 residues long. Between the trimmed V and J ends, which lost 5 bases and 9 bases, there was a span of 11 bases. The CDR3 coding sequence is TGTGCCAGTAGTGGTCAGGGTGGTTCACCCCTCCACTTT. Translated: CASSGQGGSPLHF.

Details on this clone: A junction boundary mismatches the germline segment, possibly from a read error. The genes are TRBV19 and TRBJ1-3; 7 bases are shared with TRBD1. In germline, CDR1 is LNHDA, CDR2 SQIVND (reference sequence). The CDR3 totals 12 residues. CDR3 protein: CASSRQQGSPSF. Written as DNA, the CDR3 is TGTGCCAGTAGTAGACAACAGGGGTCACCGAGCTTT.

The gene calls are TRBV18 and TRBJ1-5; a weak D match, TRBD1 (5 bases). This CDR3 region has 14 residues. V was trimmed by 6 bases and J by 3 bases, leaving 12 bases between them. The germline gives CDR1 KGHSH, CDR2 LQKENI. CDR3 amino acids: CASSLDSSNQPQHF. In nucleotides, the CDR3 is TGTGCCAGCTCCCTCGACAGTTCCAATCAGCCCCAGCATTTT.

V and J are TRBV6-5 and TRBJ1-4; TRBD1 might be the D (6 bases). Germline V gene lookup returns CDR1 MNHEY and CDR2 SVGAGI. Deletions cut 2 bases from V and 6 bases from J, with 13 bases between. This CDR3 region has 15 residues. CDR3 DNA: TGTGCCAGCAGTTACGATGCACAGGGATATGAAAAACTGTTTTTT. Encoded protein: CASSYDAQGYEKLFF.

This chain joins TRBV11-2 and TRBJ2-1; 9 bases line up with TRBD1. V lost 2 bases and J lost 6; bases outside the gene matches: 8. The CDR3 runs 16 residues. Germline-derived CDR1 and CDR2 are SGHAT and FQNNGV. The CDR3 sequence is CASSLTPWTGANEQFF. In DNA, the CDR3 is TGTGCCAGCAGCTTAACCCCCTGGACAGGGGCCAATGAGCAGTTCTTC.

The rearrangement joins TRBV27 to TRBJ1-6; 7 nucleotides match TRBD1. V lost 7 bases to trimming and J lost 5 bases; unmatched junction nucleotides: 8. The CDR3 runs 15 residues. The germline V gene encodes CDR1 MNHEY and CDR2 SMNVEV (reference sequence). The DNA of the CDR3 is TGTGCCAGCAAGGCGACAGGGCGAGATAATTCACCCCTCCACTTT. Translation: CASKATGRDNSPLHF.

The chain has TRBV2 and TRBJ1-2; TRBD1 aligns across 8 bases. The CDR3 extends over 12 amino acids. V trimming: 7 bases; J trimming: 9 bases; junction bases outside the gene matches: 7. CDR1 and CDR2 (germline): SNHLY, FYNNEI. The CDR3 region has the DNA TGTGCCAGCAAGGGACAGGCTATTCGCTACACCTTC. As protein: CASKGQAIRYTF.

The rearrangement joins TRBV12-3 or TRBV12-4 to TRBJ1-1, with a tentative D call TRBD1 (5 bases). CDR3 size: 11 residues. Trimming shortened V by 8 bases and J by 6 bases, and 10 bases separated the two germline ends. The chain's CDR3 is CASGSTAEAFF. For the CDR3, the DNA is TGTGCCAGCGGGTCGACAGCTGAAGCTTTCTTT.

The chain employs TRBV19 and TRBJ1-5; TRBD1 might be the D (5 bases). Trimming cost V 2 bases and J 2 bases, with 10 bases left between them. Germline V gives CDR1 LNHDA, CDR2 SQIVND (reference sequence). The length of the CDR3 is 15 residues. The CDR3 DNA is TGTGCCAGTAGTATATCAGGGAACGGCAATCAGCCCCAGCATTTT. As protein: CASSISGNGNQPQHF.

The chain links TRBV30 to TRBJ2-5; D not resolved. CDR3 length equals 12 residues. Germline V gene sequence: CDR1 GTSNPN, CDR2 SVGIG (reference sequence). V lost 0 bases and J lost 5, with 7 bases in between. In nucleotides, the CDR3 is TGTGCCTGGAGTGTTCCCAGGGAGACCCAGTACTTC. As protein: CAWSVPRETQYF.

The chain uses TRBV7-6 and TRBJ1-4; the D is unclear. V gave up 10 bases and J gave up 5 bases, with 11 bases separating them. The CDR3 extends over 12 amino acids. CDR1 and CDR2 from the germline V gene are SGHVS and FNYEAQ. The CDR3 reads CATSGRNEKLFF. The CDR3 region has the DNA TGTGCCACCTCAGGTCGGAATGAAAAACTGTTTTTT.

This clone has just a few counts. The rearrangement uses TRBV6-5 and TRBJ1-1; 7 nucleotides match TRBD1. V trimming: 6 bases; J trimming: 1 base; junction bases outside the gene matches: 2. The CDR3 is 13 residues long. CDR1 MNHEY and CDR2 SVGAGI come from the germline V gene. CDR3 DNA sequence: TGTGCCAGCAGGGGGACAGAGAACACTGAAGCTTTCTTT. Protein product: CASRGTENTEAFF.

The V and J genes are TRBV30 and TRBJ2-7; tentatively, D is TRBD1 (5 bases). CDR1 and CDR2 (germline): GTSNPN, SVGIG (reference sequence). There are 14 residues in the CDR3. The V gene lost 1 base and the J gene lost 3 bases, with 13 bases spanning the gap. The CDR3 DNA reads as TGTGCCTGGAGTGGTCAGGGATTATTCTACGAGCAGTACTTC. Protein product: CAWSGQGLFYEQYF.

The chain carries TRBV9 and TRBJ2-2; D is unclear. CDR1 SGDLS and CDR2 YYNGEE come from the germline V gene. V was shortened by 2 bases and J by 3 bases, with 8 bases between the two germline ends. The CDR3 contains 14 residues. CDR3 loop: CASSVAEHTGELFF. Written as DNA, the CDR3 is TGTGCCAGCAGCGTTGCCGAGCACACCGGGGAGCTGTTTTTT.

The chain combines TRBV27 with TRBJ1-5; TRBD1 agrees at 9 bases. The CDR3 spans 15 residues. Germline CDR1 is MNHEY and CDR2 is SMNVEV (reference sequence). The V and J ends lost 3 bases and 2 bases, in that order; junction bases with no gene match: 2. The CDR3 sequence: CASSLRTGGNQPQHF. The CDR3 region has the DNA TGTGCCAGCAGTTTGCGGACAGGGGGCAATCAGCCCCAGCATTTT.

V usage is TRBV5-6 and J usage is TRBJ2-7; 7 nucleotides agree with TRBD1. V lost 6 bases to trimming and J lost 3 bases; unmatched junction nucleotides: 6. Germline CDR1 reads SGHDT; CDR2 reads YYEEEE. CDR3 length: 13 amino acids. CDR3 coding DNA: TGTGCCAGCAAACCGACAGGGTTCTACGAGCAGTACTTC. Amino acids: CASKPTGFYEQYF.

This chain uses TRBV28 with TRBJ2-7, with D possibly being TRBD2 (6 bases). The CDR3 sequence is 15 residues long. CDR1 is MDHEN and CDR2 is SYDVKM in the germline V gene. V was trimmed by 6 bases and J by 3 bases, leaving 18 bases between them. CDR3 DNA: TGTGCCAGCAGCTATGATAGGGACTCCATCTACGAGCAGTACTTC. Translating gives CASSYDRDSIYEQYF.

The V gene is TRBV2, the J gene TRBJ1-1, with TRBD1 identical over 8 bases. This CDR3 is built from 15 residues. Germline loops: CDR1 SNHLY, CDR2 FYNNEI. Trimming took 1 base from V and 0 from J; bases not matched to a gene: 1. CDR3 sequence: CASSEGTGLNTEAFF. For the CDR3, the DNA is TGTGCCAGCAGTGAAGGGACAGGGTTGAACACTGAAGCTTTCTTT.

CDR3 sequence: CSVEVPGQGGGELFF. The DNA of the CDR3 is TGCAGCGTTGAAGTGCCGGGACAGGGGGGCGGGGAGCTGTTTTTT. This chain uses TRBV29-1 with TRBJ2-2; 11 nucleotides agree with TRBD1. Losses at the gene ends were 1 base for V and 7 bases for J; bases not matched to a gene: 5. The CDR3 runs 15 residues. Looked up from germline, CDR1 is SQVTM and CDR2 is ANQGSEA.

The V gene is TRBV3-1 (or the pseudogene TRBV3-2), the J gene TRBJ1-5; TRBD1 aligns across 12 bases. V dropped 2 bases and J dropped 1; count of bases not matched to a gene: 6. This CDR3 has 18 amino acids. The V gene's germline CDR1 is LGHDT and CDR2 YNNKEL (reference sequence). The CDR3 spells CASSQNRDRGPSNQPQHF. Here the CDR3 DNA reads TGTGCCAGCAGCCAAAACCGGGACAGGGGGCCGAGCAATCAGCCCCAGCATTTT.

The chain links TRBV7-2 to TRBJ2-7; 7 bases agree with TRBD1. The junction had 11 bases not matched to a gene; V was cut back by 3 bases and J by 0 bases. The CDR3 has 17 residues. CDR1 is SGHTA and CDR2 is FQGNSA in the germline V gene. CDR3 nucleotide sequence: TGTGCCAGCAGCTTGGAGATTTGGGACAGCTACTCCTACGAGCAGTACTTC. It specifies CASSLEIWDSYSYEQYF.